Each of the 14 T cell receptor beta chains below was sequenced from the same sample in a study of blood T cell repertoires in COVID-19. Profiled with immunoSEQ multiplex PCR; TCRdb holds only in-frame clones, not every one. The repertoire holds about 190,000 clones, about 85% seen once, with 4.5% to 5% in the top ten. The sample consisted of peripheral blood. These receptors all stem from a woman of 80 years or more with acute or convalescent COVID-19.

The V gene is TRBV15, the J gene TRBJ2-1; D is ambiguous. The CDR3 totals 14 residues. CDR1 and CDR2 (germline): LNHNV, YYDKDF (reference sequence). Trimming cost V 1 base and J 9 bases, with 13 bases left between them. The CDR3, as DNA: TGTGCCACCAGCAGAGGTGTGGAATCAGGTGAGCAGTTCTTC. Amino acid sequence: CATSRGVESGEQFF.

The V call is TRBV27, the J call TRBJ1-5, with D perhaps TRBD1 (6 bases). Trimming pared 4 bases from V and 10 bases from J, leaving 14 bases between. The CDR3 has 13 amino acids. The V gene's germline CDR1 is MNHEY and CDR2 SMNVEV (reference sequence). CDR3 amino acids: CASSSNHGTPQHF. As DNA, the CDR3 is TGTGCCAGCAGTTCTAACCATGGGACACCCCAGCATTTT.

The rearrangement uses TRBV5-1 and TRBJ1-2; the D gene is possibly TRBD1 (5 bases). Germline V gene lookup returns CDR1 SGHRS and CDR2 YFSETQ. Trimming removed 4 bases at V and 5 bases at J, with 18 bases between. This CDR3 is built from 15 residues. CDR3 sequence: CASSLQRGQDYGYTF. DNA for the CDR3: TGCGCCAGCAGCCTACAACGAGGACAAGATTATGGCTACACCTTC.

The CDR3 DNA reads TGTGCCAGCAGCAGCCTACAGGGATGGTCCGGAAACACCATATATTTT. Translated, it gives CASSSLQGWSGNTIYF. V is TRBV5-6 and J is TRBJ1-3, with D perhaps TRBD1 (6 bases). The CDR3 loop spans 16 amino acids. The ends were cut back, 4 bases at V and 4 bases at J, with 18 bases in the middle. The germline V gene encodes CDR1 SGHDT and CDR2 YYEEEE.

CDR3 region: CASSLNPGSTEAFF. For the CDR3, the DNA is TGTGCCAGCAGCTTAAATCCAGGTAGCACTGAAGCTTTCTTT. The J gene is TRBJ1-1, the V gene TRBV11-3; the D is unclear. Germline V gene sequence: CDR1 SGHNT, CDR2 YENEEA. Trimming removed 2 bases at V and 4 bases at J, with 11 bases between. This CDR3 spans 14 amino acids.

The V gene is TRBV9, the J gene TRBJ2-1; TRBD2 aligns across 7 bases. Trimming cost V 2 bases and J 4 bases; bases outside gene matches: 18. The CDR3 is made up of 19 amino acids. CDR1 SGDLS and CDR2 YYNGEE come from the germline V gene. The DNA for the CDR3 is TGTGCCAGCAGCGTCGCGACGGGGGGAGGTAGCGGAAAATACAATGAGCAGTTCTTC. The encoded protein is CASSVATGGGSGKYNEQFF.

This CDR3 is CASSTRTGRNEQYF. CDR3 DNA sequence: TGTGCCAGCAGTACGCGGACAGGGAGGAACGAGCAGTACTTC. The chain combines TRBV6-5 with TRBJ2-7; TRBD1 agrees at 8 bases. Trimming took 5 bases from V and 5 from J; bases not matched to a gene: 8. CDR3 length: 14 residues. Germline-derived CDR1 and CDR2 are MNHEY and SVGAGI.

J is TRBJ2-1 and V is TRBV11-2; D is perhaps TRBD2 (5 bases). V gave up 2 bases and J gave up 0 bases, with 8 bases separating them. The germline V gene has CDR1 SGHAT and CDR2 FQNNGV. The CDR3 is 15 amino acids. CDR3 nucleotide sequence: TGTGCCAGCAGCTTATTAGAGGGCTCCTACAATGAGCAGTTCTTC. This sequence encodes CASSLLEGSYNEQFF.

This clone appeared once. This sequence joins TRBV2 and TRBJ1-2; 9 bases are a match to TRBD1. The CDR3 runs 12 residues. Trimming took 10 bases from V and 7 from J; bases not matched to a gene: 7. The germline CDR1 and CDR2 sequences are SNHLY and FYNNEI. For the CDR3, the DNA is TGTGCCACTTCACAGGGGGCGATTGGCTACACCTTC. The encoded protein is CATSQGAIGYTF.

The chain recombines TRBV7-2 with TRBJ2-2; 7 bases are shared with TRBD1. The CDR3 extends over 15 amino acids. Germline values: CDR1 SGHTA, CDR2 FQGNSA. J lost 5 bases, V lost 5 bases, and 8 bases had no gene match. CDR3 region: CASSLRQGRTGELFF. For the CDR3, the DNA is TGTGCCAGCAGCCTCAGACAGGGTAGAACCGGGGAGCTGTTTTTT. Drawing the rest from reference TRBV7-2 and TRBJ2-2, the complete variable domain is GAGVSQSPSNKVTEKGKDVELRCDPISGHTALYWYRQSLGQGLEFLIYFQGNSAPDKSGLPSDRFSAERTGGSVSTLTIQRTQQEDSAVYLCASSLRQGRTGELFFGEGSRLTVL.

The CDR3 is CASSLDGLFLAKNIQYF. The CDR3 DNA reads as TGTGCCAGCAGCTTAGACGGACTGTTTCTAGCCAAAAACATTCAGTACTTC. The chain combines TRBV7-9 with TRBJ2-4; maybe TRBD2 (5 bases). This CDR3 is 17 amino acids long. V lost 1 base, J lost 0 bases, and 13 bases lay in between. The V gene's germline CDR1 is SEHNR and CDR2 FQNEAQ (reference sequence).

The chain couples TRBV18 to TRBJ1-1, with a weak D call TRBD1 (5 bases). Trimming cost V 1 base and J 2 bases, with 11 bases left between them. The CDR3 loop spans 15 amino acids. The germline gives CDR1 KGHSH, CDR2 LQKENI. CDR3 amino acids: CASSPLNQGNTEAFF. The CDR3, as DNA: TGTGCCAGCTCACCACTTAATCAGGGTAACACTGAAGCTTTCTTT.

The genes are TRBV18 and TRBJ1-1; D is unclear. Germline lookup yields CDR1 KGHSH and CDR2 LQKENI. The CDR3 is 13 amino acids. V lost 4 bases and J 0 bases, leaving 6 bases between the germline ends. The CDR3 here is CASSLLMNTEAFF. For the CDR3, the DNA is TGTGCCAGCTCACTCCTAATGAACACTGAAGCTTTCTTT.

This chain joins TRBV28 and TRBJ1-1; D is undetermined. The CDR3 length is 13 residues. Trimming shortened V by 3 bases and J by 0 bases, and 5 bases separated the two germline ends. Germline V gives CDR1 MDHEN, CDR2 SYDVKM. The CDR3 protein is CASSFVVNTEAFF. CDR3 coding DNA: TGTGCCAGCAGTTTTGTAGTGAACACTGAAGCTTTCTTT.